The 28 T cell receptor beta chains below come from one sample, sequenced in a study of CXCR3-negative and CXCR3-positive naive CD8 T cells. The authors made the TRB cDNA libraries by 5' RACE using UMI labels. After re-calling the 5' RACE reads, TCRdb lists one entry per CDR3 protein, DNA absent. Listed are about 53,000 distinct CDR3 sequences; approximately 0.43% falls within the top ten. Material for sequencing was naive CXCR3- CD8+ T cells from blood. As to subset: CD45RO-CCR7+CD27+CD95- naive CD8+ T cells lacking CXCR3 (TNR3-). These receptors came from a human donor in good health. Some clones in this sample may be carry-over from other donors' samples.

The V gene is TRBV25-1, the J gene TRBJ1-2; no DNA is available, so the TRBD1 call from TCRdb remains unchecked. This CDR3 contains 12 residues. CDR1 and CDR2 from the germline V gene are MGHDK and SYGVNS. The CDR3 reads CASSTAGNGYTF.

The V gene is TRBV9, the J gene TRBJ2-7; without DNA, the TCRdb call of TRBD1 cannot be checked. The CDR3 consists of 18 residues. Germline V gene sequence: CDR1 SGDLS, CDR2 YYNGEE. The CDR3 reads CASGTNRDNFLGVYEQYF.

V usage is TRBV9 and J usage is TRBJ1-1. Germline V gene lookup returns CDR1 SGDLS and CDR2 YYNGEE. The CDR3 is made up of 15 amino acids. This CDR3 is CASSVGGGRNTEAFF.

This clonotype shows up as medium-sized by frequency. This chain connects TRBV7-6 to TRBJ1-3; the D call from TCRdb, TRBD1, cannot be confirmed without DNA. The CDR3 is 16 amino acids. Germline CDR1 and CDR2: SGHVS and FNYEAQ. The CDR3 sequence is CASSLRTGPSGNTIYF.

This CDR3 is CASSPGAGGGNEQFF. The gene calls are TRBV7-9 and TRBJ2-1; with no DNA, the TCRdb D assignment of TRBD1 cannot be verified. Germline V gives CDR1 SEHNR, CDR2 FQNEAQ (reference sequence). CDR3 size: 15 residues.

The gene calls are TRBV7-3 and TRBJ2-5; TCRdb's assignment of TRBD2 cannot be checked, as there is no DNA. The CDR3 totals 15 residues. Germline V gene sequence: CDR1 SGHTA, CDR2 FQGTGA. The CDR3 sequence: CASSFLAGGEETQYF.

The V and J genes are TRBV27 and TRBJ1-2; the TCRdb D gene call, TRBD1, has no DNA to confirm it. The CDR3 length is 14 residues. The germline gives CDR1 MNHEY, CDR2 SMNVEV (reference sequence). Here the CDR3 reads CASSFTGGGNGYTF.

This chain uses TRBV14 with TRBJ2-5. This CDR3 region has 14 residues. CDR1 and CDR2 from the germline V gene are SGHDN and FVKESK. The CDR3 reads CASSQDPGIETQYF.

The genes are TRBV2 and TRBJ2-3; TCRdb names TRBD2, which stays unverified in the absence of DNA. The CDR3 extends over 15 amino acids. CDR1 and CDR2 (germline): SNHLY, FYNNEI. The chain's CDR3 is CASSPLAGSTDTQYF. Combining the CDR3 with reference TRBV2 and TRBJ2-3 gives the whole variable domain EPEVTQTPSHQVTQMGQEVILRCVPISNHLYFYWYRQILGQKVEFLVSFYNNEISEKSEIFDDQFSVERPDGSNFTLKIRSTKLEDSAMYFCASSPLAGSTDTQYFGPGTRLTVL.

This chain links TRBV25-1 with TRBJ1-1. CDR1 is MGHDK and CDR2 is SYGVNS in the germline V gene. The CDR3 is 18 amino acids. CDR3 in amino acids: CASSEYGRDVGLSTEAFF.

The V call is TRBV29-1, the J call TRBJ1-1. The CDR3 runs to 11 residues. The germline CDR1 and CDR2 sequences are SQVTM and ANQGSEA. CDR3 sequence reads: CSVVSNTEAFF.

The rearrangement uses TRBV7-2 and TRBJ2-7; checking the TCRdb D call of TRBD2 is not possible without DNA. The CDR3 is 15 residues long. CDR1 and CDR2 (germline): SGHTA, FQGNSA. The CDR3: CASSEGLAISYEQYF.

The J gene is TRBJ2-2, the V gene TRBV7-9. Per the germline V gene, CDR1 is SEHNR and CDR2 is FQNEAQ (reference sequence). CDR3 length equals 12 residues. The chain's CDR3 is CASSLHSGELFF.

The V and J genes are TRBV7-9 and TRBJ2-7. Germline CDR1 SEHNR, CDR2 FQNEAQ (reference sequence). This CDR3 region has 13 residues. The CDR3 protein is CASSASAIYEQYF.

The chain employs TRBV2 and TRBJ2-7; the TRBD1 assignment by TCRdb is unverifiable without DNA. The length of the CDR3 is 11 residues. Germline assignment: CDR1 SNHLY and CDR2 FYNNEI. The CDR3 here is CASRGQGEQYF.

This rearrangement joins TRBV7-6 to TRBJ2-5; absent DNA, TCRdb's TRBD1 call cannot be checked. This CDR3 is 14 amino acids long. Germline V gene data show CDR1 as SGHVS and CDR2 as FNYEAQ. The CDR3 protein is CASSLRGPGETQYF.

V is TRBV7-9 and J is TRBJ1-6. The CDR3 contains 16 residues. CDR1 is SEHNR and CDR2 is FQNEAQ in the germline V gene (reference sequence). The CDR3 loop is CASSSGTSSYNSPLHF.

This chain joins TRBV7-8 and TRBJ2-7; TCRdb calls TRBD1, which cannot be checked without DNA. Germline V gene sequence: CDR1 SGHVS, CDR2 FQNEAQ. The CDR3 is made up of 12 amino acids. CDR3 residues: CASSPMGPEQYF.

This chain connects TRBV20-1 to TRBJ2-1; the TCRdb D gene call, TRBD2, has no DNA to confirm it. There are 16 residues in the CDR3. Germline-derived CDR1 and CDR2 are DFQATT and SNEGSKA (reference sequence). CDR3 amino acids: CSAQNPDYKFHNEQFF.

This chain connects TRBV7-6 to TRBJ2-7; the TRBD1 assignment by TCRdb is unverifiable without DNA. This CDR3 has 15 residues. CDR1 and CDR2 (germline): SGHVS, FNYEAQ. The CDR3 region is CASSWRQGEAYEQYF.

V usage is TRBV6-4 and J usage is TRBJ2-3; TCRdb outputs TRBD2, but without DNA this stays unchecked. CDR3 length: 17 residues. Germline lookup yields CDR1 MRHNA and CDR2 SNTAGT. The CDR3 region is CASSDSLAGGRGVPQYF.

The J gene is TRBJ2-2, the V gene TRBV15; TCRdb picks TRBD1, but there is no DNA to check that call. The CDR3 runs to 16 residues. Germline CDR1 reads LNHNV; CDR2 reads YYDKDF (reference sequence). The CDR3 sequence is CATSRDLGGAAGDLFF.

V and J are TRBV5-1 and TRBJ2-7. Germline V gene sequence: CDR1 SGHRS, CDR2 YFSETQ. This CDR3 region has 15 residues. The CDR3: CASSLGLAAAYEQYF.

V is TRBV18 and J is TRBJ2-7. Germline-derived CDR1 and CDR2 are KGHSH and LQKENI. The CDR3 has 15 amino acids. The CDR3 spells CASSPPVWVTYEQYF.

The V and J genes are TRBV2 and TRBJ2-2; the TCRdb call, TRBD1, lacks DNA for checking. Germline V CDR1 and CDR2: SNHLY, FYNNEI. This CDR3 has 16 amino acids. This CDR3 reads CASNAGRGANTGELFF.

By frequency, this clonotype is medium-sized. The J gene is TRBJ2-7, the V gene TRBV4-1; TCRdb selects TRBD1, and the lack of DNA leaves this call unchecked. The CDR3 totals 16 residues. Germline V gene data show CDR1 as MGHRA and CDR2 as YSYEKL. CDR3 loop: CASSQGGATPSYEQYF.

J is TRBJ1-1 and V is TRBV28. Germline lookup yields CDR1 MDHEN and CDR2 SYDVKM. This CDR3 contains 17 residues. The CDR3 loop reads CASSFDAMGTTNTEAFF. The whole variable domain, filled in from reference TRBV28 and TRBJ1-1, reads DVKVTQSSRYLVKRTGEKVFLECVQDMDHENMFWYRQDPGLGLRLIYFSYDVKMKEKGDIPEGYSVSREKKERFSLILESASTNQTSMYLCASSFDAMGTTNTEAFFGQGTRLTVV.

The gene calls are TRBV29-1 and TRBJ2-7; the D call from TCRdb, TRBD1, cannot be confirmed without DNA. This CDR3 contains 17 residues. Per germline, CDR1 SQVTM and CDR2 ANQGSEA. CDR3 protein: CSVEDPSGQGSSYEQYF.